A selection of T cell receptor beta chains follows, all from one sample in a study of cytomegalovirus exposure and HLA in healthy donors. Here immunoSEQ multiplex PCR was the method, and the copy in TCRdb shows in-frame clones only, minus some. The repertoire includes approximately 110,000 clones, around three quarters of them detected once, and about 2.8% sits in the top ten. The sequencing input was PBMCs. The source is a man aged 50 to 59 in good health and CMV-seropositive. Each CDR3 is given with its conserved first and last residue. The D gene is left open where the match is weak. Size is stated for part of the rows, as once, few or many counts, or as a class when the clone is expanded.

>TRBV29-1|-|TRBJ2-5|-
TGCAGCGTCGACACAAATAACAGGGTCCAAGAGACCCAGTACTTC
CSVDTNNRVQETQYF
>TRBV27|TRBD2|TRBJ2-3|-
TGTGCCAGCAGACTTAGGACTAGCGGAGACACAGATACGCAGTATTTT
CASRLRTSGDTDTQYF
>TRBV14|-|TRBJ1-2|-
TGTGCCAGCAGTCCCGACAGGATGAACTATGGCTACACCTTC
CASSPDRMNYGYTF
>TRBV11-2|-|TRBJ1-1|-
TGTGCCAGCAGCTTAGATCTGAGGCAGACGAACACTGAAGCTTTCTTT
CASSLDLRQTNTEAFF
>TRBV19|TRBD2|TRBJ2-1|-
TGTGCCAGTAGCAACGGGAGGGCCTACAATGAGCAGTTCTTC
CASSNGRAYNEQFF
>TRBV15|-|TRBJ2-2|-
TGTGCCACCAGCAGCTACCGGGACACCGGGGAGCTGTTTTTT
CATSSYRDTGELFF
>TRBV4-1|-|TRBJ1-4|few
TGCGCCAGCAGCCCACCTTTGACAGTTCGGAGTGAAAAACTGTTTTTT
CASSPPLTVRSEKLFF
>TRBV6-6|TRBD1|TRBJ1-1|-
TGTGCCAGCAGTGACGGACAGGGTGCTTCTTTAGGAGCTTTCTTT
CASSDGQGASLGAFF
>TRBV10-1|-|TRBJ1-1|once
TGCGCCAGCAGTCAGACAGTGAACACTGAAGCTTTCTTT
CASSQTVNTEAFF
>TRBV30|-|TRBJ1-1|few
TGTGCCTGGAACAGGGACGGGAACACTGAAGCTTTCTTT
CAWNRDGNTEAFF
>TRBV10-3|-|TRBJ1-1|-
TGTGCCATCAGTGGACAGGCCACTGAAGCTTTCTTT
CAISGQATEAFF